The 30 T cell receptor beta chains below come from one sample, sequenced in a study of CD8 T cells in Susac syndrome. Reverse transcription used about 0.45 to 1 ug RNA and random hexamers. TCRdb called the immunoSEQ multiplex PCR reads again in MiXCR, with one record for every CDR3 protein. Among around 220,000 distinct CDR3 sequences listed, about 93% were seen once. Sequences were obtained from CD8+ T cells from PBMCs. The receptors derive from a human donor with multiple sclerosis.

The chain carries TRBV2 and TRBJ1-2; possibly TRBD1 for D (6 bases). CDR1 SNHLY and CDR2 FYNNEI come from the germline V gene. This CDR3 comprises 12 residues. V was pared by 5 bases and J by 6 bases, with 10 bases between. CDR3 nucleotides: TGTGCCAGCAGTAACAGGGTAGATGGCTACACCTTC. Translating gives CASSNRVDGYTF.

The V gene is TRBV5-1, the J gene TRBJ2-1; tentatively, D is TRBD1 (5 bases). Per germline, CDR1 SGHRS and CDR2 YFSETQ. The CDR3 is 13 residues long. V was trimmed by 6 bases and J by 1 base, leaving 8 bases between them. This CDR3 is CASIGVSYNEQFF. DNA for the CDR3: TGCGCCAGCATAGGGGTTTCCTACAATGAGCAGTTCTTC.

This chain links TRBV12-5 with TRBJ1-5; weak D call: TRBD1 (6 bases). This CDR3 region has 12 residues. Deletions cut 7 bases from V and 6 bases from J, with 10 bases between. CDR1 and CDR2 (germline): LGHNT, FRNRAP. The CDR3 reads CASDQGRQPQHF. The CDR3 coding sequence is TGTGCTAGTGACCAGGGGCGTCAGCCCCAGCATTTT.

The chain is built from TRBV30 and TRBJ1-1, with D unclear. V lost 0 bases and J lost 5, with 7 bases in between. The CDR3 has 12 residues. CDR1 is GTSNPN, CDR2 SVGIG, per germline (reference sequence). CDR3 bases: TGTGCCTGGAGTGTAGTGGATACTGAAGCTTTCTTT. Its protein is CAWSVVDTEAFF.

The V and J genes are TRBV27 and TRBJ2-5; 8 bases map to TRBD2. V lost 3 bases, J lost 5 bases, and 5 bases stayed unmatched. CDR3 length: 14 amino acids. Germline values: CDR1 MNHEY, CDR2 SMNVEV (reference sequence). CDR3 coding DNA: TGTGCCAGCAGTTTCTTCGGGGGGGAGGAGACCCAGTACTTC. Translated, it gives CASSFFGGEETQYF.

This chain joins TRBV3-1 and TRBJ2-3; 10 nucleotides align to TRBD1. This CDR3 has 18 amino acids. From germline, CDR1 is LGHDT and CDR2 YNNKEL (reference sequence). V shed 0 bases and J 3 bases; nucleotides not matched to a gene: 9. The DNA of the CDR3 is TGTGCCAGCAGCCAAGATGAGACAGGGGGCTTTGGGACAGATACGCAGTATTTT. Residues: CASSQDETGGFGTDTQYF.

The V gene is TRBV5-1, the J gene TRBJ2-7; 7 positions agree with TRBD1. CDR1 and CDR2 from the germline V gene are SGHRS and YFSETQ. This CDR3 region has 13 residues. The trim removed 4 bases at V and 5 bases at J, leaving 6 bases unmatched. CDR3: CASSPGQIHEQYF. CDR3 nucleotide sequence: TGCGCCAGCAGCCCGGGACAGATTCACGAGCAGTACTTC.

The V call is TRBV5-6, the J call TRBJ2-2, with 14 bases fitting TRBD2. Germline CDR1 SGHDT, CDR2 YYEEEE. This CDR3 contains 15 residues. Trimming cost V 7 bases and J 7 bases; bases outside gene matches: 6. As DNA, the CDR3 is TGTGCCAGCGAAGAGGGACTAGCGGGAGTCGGGGAGCTGTTTTTT. Translated: CASEEGLAGVGELFF.

This clonotype was observed a single time. The V and J genes are TRBV7-8 and TRBJ2-5, with 9 bases fitting TRBD1. Germline assignment: CDR1 SGHVS and CDR2 FQNEAQ. This CDR3 is 16 amino acids long. Trimming cost V 3 bases and J 4 bases; bases outside gene matches: 9. CDR3 in amino acids: CASSFPRTGARETQYF. CDR3 in DNA: TGTGCCAGCAGCTTTCCCCGGACAGGGGCGCGAGAGACCCAGTACTTC.

V is TRBV2 and J is TRBJ2-3; possible D gene TRBD1, 5 bases. V lost 4 bases and J lost 2, with 10 bases in between. This CDR3 comprises 14 residues. The germline CDR1 and CDR2 sequences are SNHLY and FYNNEI. The chain's CDR3 is CASSGQGFTDTQYF. CDR3 DNA: TGTGCCAGCAGTGGCCAGGGATTCACAGATACGCAGTATTTT.

The CDR3 reads CASSEPLSYGYTF. DNA for the CDR3: TGCGCCAGCAGTGAGCCCCTCTCCTATGGCTACACCTTC. The J gene is TRBJ1-2, the V gene TRBV10-2; the D is unclear. This CDR3 comprises 13 residues. The ends were cut back, 2 bases at V and 4 bases at J, with 8 bases in the middle. CDR1 and CDR2 from the germline V gene are WSHSY and SAAADI.

The CDR3 region is CASSDAGSSSTDTQYF. The CDR3 DNA sequence: TGTGCCAGCAGTGATGCAGGGAGCAGTAGCACAGATACGCAGTATTTT. The chain carries TRBV2 and TRBJ2-3, with D perhaps matching TRBD1 or TRBD2 (5 bases each). The CDR3 sequence is 16 residues long. Trimming pared 3 bases from V and 0 bases from J, leaving 13 bases between. From germline, CDR1 is SNHLY and CDR2 FYNNEI.

This clonotype has only a few counts. The chain couples TRBV6-1 to TRBJ2-1; D may be TRBD1 or TRBD2 (7 bases each). Trimming left V 8 bases short and J 9 bases short, with 14 bases between. The CDR3 is 12 residues long. Germline CDR1 and CDR2: MNHNS and SASEGT. The CDR3 bases are TGTGCCAGCCGACAGGGAGGGAGTGAGCAGTTCTTC. Translation gives CASRQGGSEQFF.

The rearrangement joins TRBV12-3 or TRBV12-4 to TRBJ2-1; 8 bases map to TRBD1. V trimming: 1 base; J trimming: 4 bases; junction bases outside the gene matches: 0. This CDR3 region has 14 residues. The chain's CDR3 is CASSLGTGYNEQFF. CDR3 in DNA: TGTGCCAGCAGTTTAGGGACAGGGTACAATGAGCAGTTCTTC.

A single count supports this clonotype. The genes are TRBV12-3 or TRBV12-4 and TRBJ1-1; D possibly corresponds to TRBD1 (6 bases). CDR3 length: 14 amino acids. Trimming left V 6 bases short and J 1 base short, with 12 bases between. The CDR3 DNA follows: TGTGCCAGCAGGGAGTTACAGGGGAACACTGAAGCTTTCTTT. It encodes CASRELQGNTEAFF.

This clonotype appeared a single time. The chain couples TRBV6-6 to TRBJ2-4; D may be TRBD1 (6 bases). The CDR3 spans 14 residues. Germline V gene sequence: CDR1 MNHNY, CDR2 SVGAGI (reference sequence). Trimming took off 5 bases at V and 7 bases at J, with 15 bases between the two ends. CDR3 nucleotide sequence: TGTGCCAGCAGTAGAGGGGGTCCGGATAACATTCAGTACTTC. The encoded protein is CASSRGGPDNIQYF.

The chain employs TRBV27 and TRBJ2-1; D is ambiguous. Trimming cost V 4 bases and J 8 bases, with 12 bases left between them. Germline lookup yields CDR1 MNHEY and CDR2 SMNVEV (reference sequence). The CDR3 spans 13 residues. CDR3 DNA sequence: TGTGCCAGCAGTTCCCACGTTGTCGATGAGCAGTTCTTC. Amino acid sequence: CASSSHVVDEQFF.

The chain carries TRBV11-2 and TRBJ1-2; D gene ambiguous. Trimming stripped 1 base from V and 0 bases from J, with 9 bases between. Germline V gene data show CDR1 as SGHAT and CDR2 as FQNNGV. CDR3 length: 15 amino acids. The CDR3 bases are TGTGCCAGCAGCTTAGGCGTCAACCCTAACTATGGCTACACCTTC. It specifies CASSLGVNPNYGYTF. The full variable domain, its missing parts supplied by reference TRBV11-2 and TRBJ1-2, is EAGVAQSPRYKIIEKRQSVAFWCNPISGHATLYWYQQILGQGPKLLIQFQNNGVVDDSQLPKDRFSAERLKGVDSTLKIQPAKLEDSAVYLCASSLGVNPNYGYTFGSGTRLTVV.

This clonotype came up once. The chain links TRBV9 to TRBJ2-3; perhaps TRBD2 as D (6 bases). The CDR3 loop spans 16 amino acids. Looked up from germline, CDR1 is SGDLS and CDR2 is YYNGEE. Deletions cut 5 bases from V and 0 bases from J, with 16 bases between. The CDR3 is CASSTRDSGSTDTQYF. In DNA form, the CDR3 reads TGTGCCAGCAGTACCCGGGACTCGGGAAGCACAGATACGCAGTATTTT.

CDR3 loop: CAWSGLTDTQYF. As DNA, the CDR3 is TGTGCCTGGAGTGGTTTGACAGATACGCAGTATTTT. J is TRBJ2-3 and V is TRBV30, with D unresolved. Germline V gene sequence: CDR1 GTSNPN, CDR2 SVGIG (reference sequence). V lost 1 base to trimming and J lost 3 bases, with 5 bases between them. CDR3 length equals 12 residues. The full variable domain, completed using reference TRBV30 and TRBJ2-3, is SQTIHQWPATLVQPVGSPLSLECTVEGTSNPNLYWYRQAAGRGLQLLFYSVGIGQISSEVPQNLSASRPQDRQFILSSKKLLLSDSGFYLCAWSGLTDTQYFGPGTRLTVL.

The gene calls are TRBV20-1 and TRBJ1-3, with no clear D. Germline V gene lookup returns CDR1 DFQATT and CDR2 SNEGSKA (reference sequence). The CDR3 totals 16 residues. The V and J ends lost 6 bases and 2 bases respectively, with 20 bases between them. Written as DNA, the CDR3 is TGCAGTGCCTACATGTCCCCAACAAGGCCTGGAAACACCATATATTTT. It yields the protein CSAYMSPTRPGNTIYF.

The table lists this clonotype with a few counts. V is TRBV7-9 and J is TRBJ1-1; a weak D match, TRBD1 (5 bases). V lost 5 bases and J lost 1, with 8 bases in between. Germline V gives CDR1 SEHNR, CDR2 FQNEAQ (reference sequence). The CDR3 runs 13 residues. The CDR3 bases are TGTGCCAGCAGCCGTCAGGGGAACACTGAAGCTTTCTTT. Its translation is CASSRQGNTEAFF.

The chain recombines TRBV4-1 with TRBJ2-1, with D possibly being TRBD1 or TRBD2 (7 bases each). The germline gives CDR1 MGHRA, CDR2 YSYEKL. Trimming stripped 4 bases from V and 2 bases from J, with 12 bases between. This CDR3 region has 15 residues. The CDR3 bases are TGCGCCAGCAGCCCAGGGGGGGGTACCTACAATGAGCAGTTCTTC. Translation: CASSPGGGTYNEQFF.

This clonotype was observed a single time. The V call is TRBV2, the J call TRBJ2-4; D tentatively reads TRBD1 or TRBD2 (5 bases each). From germline, CDR1 is SNHLY and CDR2 FYNNEI. V lost 4 bases to trimming and J lost 7 bases, with 17 bases between them. This CDR3 region has 15 residues. Written as DNA, the CDR3 is TGTGCCAGCAGTGCTTTCACCGGGTGGGGGAACATTCAGTACTTC. Its translation is CASSAFTGWGNIQYF.

As for this clonotype: Its ends do not fully match the called genes, so a read error is possible. The chain uses TRBV24-1 and TRBJ2-2; D is ambiguous. Germline V gene lookup returns CDR1 KGHDR and CDR2 SFDVKD. This CDR3 spans 14 amino acids. The CDR3 is CATSASASTGELFF. DNA of the CDR3: TGTGCCACCAGTGCGAGTGCCTCCACCGGAGAGCTGTTTTTT.

For the CDR3, the DNA is TGCAGCGTTGGTCAGGGAGACACTGAAGCTTTCTTT. Encoded protein: CSVGQGDTEAFF. V and J are TRBV29-1 and TRBJ1-1; the D gene is possibly TRBD1 (5 bases). V was trimmed by 4 bases and J by 3 bases, leaving 9 bases between them. The length of the CDR3 is 12 residues. Germline CDR1 is SQVTM and CDR2 is ANQGSEA.

V gene TRBV19 combines with J gene TRBJ1-5; D not resolved. Germline V CDR1 and CDR2: LNHDA, SQIVND (reference sequence). V lost 7 bases to trimming and J lost 2 bases, with 6 bases between them. This CDR3 has 12 amino acids. This CDR3 reads CASKSGNQPQHF. The CDR3 DNA reads as TGTGCCAGTAAGTCGGGCAATCAGCCCCAGCATTTT.

The chain employs TRBV7-9 and TRBJ2-7; TRBD2 agrees at 12 bases. Per germline, CDR1 SEHNR and CDR2 FQNEAQ (reference sequence). The CDR3 runs to 15 residues. V shed 3 bases, J shed 6 bases, and the junction held 6 bases outside the gene matches. The CDR3 nucleotides are TGTGCCAGCAGCTTTGGACTAGCGGGGATGGTCGAGCAGTACTTC. Translating gives CASSFGLAGMVEQYF.

This chain connects TRBV6-5 to TRBJ2-1; D is perhaps TRBD2 (5 bases). In germline, CDR1 is MNHEY, CDR2 SVGAGI. Trimming shortened V by 2 bases and J by 8 bases, and 13 bases separated the two germline ends. This CDR3 has 14 residues. The CDR3 bases are TGTGCCAGCAGTTACGTGGGAGCTATCGATGAGCAGTTCTTC. Its protein is CASSYVGAIDEQFF.

The V call is TRBV12-3 or TRBV12-4, the J call TRBJ2-2; D ambiguous. This CDR3 is built from 14 residues. Trimming pared 6 bases from V and 9 bases from J, leaving 17 bases between. Here the CDR3 DNA reads TGTGCCAGCAGCCTACCGGTCGTCCACCGGGAGCTGTTTTTT. It specifies CASSLPVVHRELFF.